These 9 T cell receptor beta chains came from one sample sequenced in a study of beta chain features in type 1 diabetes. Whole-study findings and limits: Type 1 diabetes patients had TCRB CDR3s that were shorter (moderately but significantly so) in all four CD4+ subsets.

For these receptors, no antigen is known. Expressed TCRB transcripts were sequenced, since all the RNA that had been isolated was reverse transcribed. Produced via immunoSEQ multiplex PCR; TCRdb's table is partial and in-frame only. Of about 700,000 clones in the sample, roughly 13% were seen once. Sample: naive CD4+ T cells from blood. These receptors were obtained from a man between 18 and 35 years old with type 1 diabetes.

This chain's CDR3 is CASSSPSSYEQYF. The DNA for the CDR3 is TGTGCCAGCAGCTCCCCCAGCTCCTACGAGCAGTACTTC. V and J are TRBV7-6 and TRBJ2-7; D ambiguous. Germline CDR1 SGHVS, CDR2 FNYEAQ. This CDR3 contains 13 residues. Deletions cut 4 bases from V and 0 bases from J, with 7 bases between.

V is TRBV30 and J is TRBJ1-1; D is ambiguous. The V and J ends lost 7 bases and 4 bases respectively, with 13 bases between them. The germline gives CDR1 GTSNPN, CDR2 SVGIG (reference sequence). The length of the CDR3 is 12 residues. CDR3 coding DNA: TGTGCCTCGGGTCCCCAGGTCACTGAAGCTTTCTTT. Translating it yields CASGPQVTEAFF.

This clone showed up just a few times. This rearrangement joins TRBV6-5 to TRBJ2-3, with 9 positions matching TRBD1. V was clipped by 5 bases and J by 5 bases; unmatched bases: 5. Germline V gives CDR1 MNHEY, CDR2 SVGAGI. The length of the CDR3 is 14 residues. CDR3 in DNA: TGTGCCAGCAGTGAACAGGGGGCAAGAGATACGCAGTATTTT. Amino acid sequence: CASSEQGARDTQYF.

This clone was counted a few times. This chain's CDR3 is CASSRGTGKANVLTF. As DNA, the CDR3 is TGTGCCAGCAGTCGCGGGACAGGGAAGGCCAACGTCCTGACTTTC. The chain carries TRBV6-5 and TRBJ2-6; 9 nucleotides align to TRBD1. CDR1 is MNHEY, CDR2 SVGAGI, per germline. J was trimmed by 6 bases and V by 5 bases; bases with no gene match: 5. The CDR3 spans 15 residues.

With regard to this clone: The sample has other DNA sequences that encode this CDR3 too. CDR3 protein: CASSLGESTDTQYF. DNA of the CDR3: TGCGCCAGCAGCTTGGGGGAGAGCACAGATACGCAGTATTTT. The V gene is TRBV5-1, the J gene TRBJ2-3, with D perhaps TRBD2 (5 bases). CDR3 size: 14 residues. V was pared by 0 bases and J by 0 bases, with 5 bases between. Germline assignment: CDR1 SGHRS and CDR2 YFSETQ.

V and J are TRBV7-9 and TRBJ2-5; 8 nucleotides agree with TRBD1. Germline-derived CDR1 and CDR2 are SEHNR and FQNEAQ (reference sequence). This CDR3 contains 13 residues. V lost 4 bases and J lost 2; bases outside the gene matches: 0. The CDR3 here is CASSWTGQETQYF. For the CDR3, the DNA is TGTGCCAGCAGCTGGACAGGGCAAGAGACCCAGTACTTC.

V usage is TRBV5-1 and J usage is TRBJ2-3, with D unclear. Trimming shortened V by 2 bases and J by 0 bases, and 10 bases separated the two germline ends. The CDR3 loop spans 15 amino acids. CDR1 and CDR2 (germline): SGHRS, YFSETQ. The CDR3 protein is CASSLSGVSTDTQYF. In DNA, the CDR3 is TGCGCCAGCAGCTTATCCGGCGTTAGCACAGATACGCAGTATTTT. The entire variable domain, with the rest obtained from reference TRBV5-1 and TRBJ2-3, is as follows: KAGVTQTPRYLIKTRGQQVTLSCSPISGHRSVSWYQQTPGQGLQFLFEYFSETQRNKGNFPGRFSGRQFSNSRSEMNVSTLELGDSALYLCASSLSGVSTDTQYFGPGTRLTVL.

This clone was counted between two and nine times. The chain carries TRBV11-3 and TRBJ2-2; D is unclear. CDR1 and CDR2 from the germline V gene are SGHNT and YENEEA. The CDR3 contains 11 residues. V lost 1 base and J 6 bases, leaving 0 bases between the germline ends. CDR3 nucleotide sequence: TGTGCCAGCAGCTTAGCCGGGGAGCTGTTTTTT. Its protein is CASSLAGELFF. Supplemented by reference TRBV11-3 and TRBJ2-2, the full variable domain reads EAGVVQSPRYKIIEKKQPVAFWCNPISGHNTLYWYLQNLGQGPELLIRYENEEAVDDSQLPKDRFSAERLKGVDSTLKIQPAELGDSAVYLCASSLAGELFFGEGSRLTVL.

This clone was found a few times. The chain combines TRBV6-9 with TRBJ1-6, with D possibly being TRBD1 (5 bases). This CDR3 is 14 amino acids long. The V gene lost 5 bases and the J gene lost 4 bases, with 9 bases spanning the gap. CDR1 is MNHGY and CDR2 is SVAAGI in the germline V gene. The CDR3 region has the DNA TGTGCCAGCAGTGGACGACAGTATAATTCACCCCTCCACTTT. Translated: CASSGRQYNSPLHF.